This entry is about one T cell receptor beta chain. The data were taken from a study of shared T cell receptors in the human thymus. This table comes from immunoSEQ multiplex PCR, and its TCRdb copy is limited to in-frame clones, with some not included. Of over 60,000 clones listed, nearly 95% were seen once; the top ten hold approximately 0.03%. CDR1 and CDR2 (germline): LNHDA, SQIVND (reference sequence). The CDR3 runs 11 residues. V was cut by 8 bases and J by 7 bases, with 11 bases left in between. The sample taken for sequencing was thymocytes. The rearrangement uses TRBV19 and TRBJ1-2; perhaps TRBD1 as D (6 bases). This TCR came from a human donor. CDR3: CASAQGGGYTF. Written as DNA, the CDR3 is TGTGCCAGTGCACAGGGAGGTGGCTACACCTTC.